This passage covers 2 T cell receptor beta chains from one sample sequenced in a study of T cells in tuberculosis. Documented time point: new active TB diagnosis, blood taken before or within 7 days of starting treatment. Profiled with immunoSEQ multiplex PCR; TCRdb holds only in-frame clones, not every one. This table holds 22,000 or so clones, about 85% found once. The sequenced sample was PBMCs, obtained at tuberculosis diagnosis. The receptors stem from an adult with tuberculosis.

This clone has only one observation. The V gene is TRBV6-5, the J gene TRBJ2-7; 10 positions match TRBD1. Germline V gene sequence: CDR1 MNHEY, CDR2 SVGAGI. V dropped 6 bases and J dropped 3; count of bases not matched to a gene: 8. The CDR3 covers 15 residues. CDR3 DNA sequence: TGTGCCAGCAGCTCCGACCGGGACAGGGGCTACGAGCAGTACTTC. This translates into CASSSDRDRGYEQYF.

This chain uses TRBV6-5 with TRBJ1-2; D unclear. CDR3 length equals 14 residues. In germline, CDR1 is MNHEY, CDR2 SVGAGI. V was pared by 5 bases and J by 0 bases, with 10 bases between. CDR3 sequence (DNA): TGTGCCAGCAGTCCCGAGGAAGCTAACTATGGCTACACCTTC. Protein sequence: CASSPEEANYGYTF.